The 24 T cell receptor beta chains below all came from one sample that was sequenced in a study of blood T cell repertoires in COVID-19. Sequenced by immunoSEQ multiplex PCR; TCRdb stores in-frame clones only, minus some. The sample lists some 150,000 clones, roughly 80% seen once, with under 10% in the top ten. The sequencing input was peripheral blood. The receptors originated from a man in his fifties with active or convalescent COVID-19.

This clone was counted only a few times. V is TRBV19 and J is TRBJ2-1, with D tentatively TRBD2 (5 bases). Trimming stripped 5 bases from V and 6 bases from J, with 8 bases between. The CDR3 length is 12 residues. Germline loops: CDR1 LNHDA, CDR2 SQIVND (reference sequence). This chain's CDR3 is CASSLDFNEQFF. The CDR3 coding sequence is TGTGCCAGTAGTCTGGACTTCAATGAGCAGTTCTTC.

J is TRBJ2-1 and V is TRBV28; 12 bases line up with TRBD2. The CDR3 is made up of 16 amino acids. The germline gives CDR1 MDHEN, CDR2 SYDVKM. The ends lost 2 bases at V and 10 bases at J; junction bases unmatched: 9. The CDR3 sequence: CASSLEGLGLAGEQFF. DNA of the CDR3: TGTGCCAGCAGTTTAGAGGGACTAGGACTAGCGGGAGAGCAGTTCTTC.

V is TRBV4-2 and J is TRBJ2-2; tentatively, D is TRBD2 (5 bases). CDR3 length: 15 amino acids. CDR1 and CDR2 (germline): LGHNA, YNFKEQ. Trimming stripped 6 bases from V and 4 bases from J, with 15 bases between. CDR3 coding DNA: TGTGCCAGCAGGACTGAGCTAGCCGTCACCGGGGAGCTGTTTTTT. Translating gives CASRTELAVTGELFF.

This sequence joins TRBV2 and TRBJ1-3; D possibly corresponds to TRBD1 (6 bases). The V gene lost 6 bases and the J gene lost 2 bases, with 11 bases spanning the gap. Germline CDR1 is SNHLY and CDR2 is FYNNEI. The CDR3 loop spans 14 amino acids. CDR3: CASRDSLTGNTIYF. The CDR3 bases are TGTGCCAGCAGGGACAGCTTAACTGGAAACACCATATATTTT. The entire variable domain, with the rest obtained from reference TRBV2 and TRBJ1-3, is as follows: EPEVTQTPSHQVTQMGQEVILRCVPISNHLYFYWYRQILGQKVEFLVSFYNNEISEKSEIFDDQFSVERPDGSNFTLKIRSTKLEDSAMYFCASRDSLTGNTIYFGEGSWLTVV.

V and J are TRBV28 and TRBJ1-2; 7 positions match TRBD1. From germline, CDR1 is MDHEN and CDR2 SYDVKM. V lost 7 bases to trimming and J lost 2 bases; unmatched junction nucleotides: 7. This CDR3 contains 14 residues. CDR3 in amino acids: CASTLPGQNYGYTF. Here the CDR3 DNA reads TGTGCCAGCACCCTACCGGGACAGAACTATGGCTACACCTTC.

The V and J genes are TRBV10-2 and TRBJ2-3, with 7 bases that match TRBD2. The CDR3 totals 16 residues. Germline trimming cut 7 bases from V and 6 bases from J; bases unmatched to any gene: 16. Germline CDR1 reads WSHSY; CDR2 reads SAAADI. CDR3 bases: TGCGCCAGCAAGGGTATTACGGGAGGCCGGACGGATACGCAGTATTTT. Encoded protein: CASKGITGGRTDTQYF.

This clone has only one observation. J is TRBJ2-7 and V is TRBV5-1; 9 positions match TRBD1. Trimming at V came to 0 bases and at J to 4 bases, leaving 5 bases not matched to a gene. The CDR3 runs to 15 residues. The germline V gene has CDR1 SGHRS and CDR2 YFSETQ. CDR3 loop: CASSLAGQGMYEQYF. The CDR3 DNA reads TGCGCCAGCAGCTTGGCGGGACAGGGTATGTACGAGCAGTACTTC. Based on the CDR3 plus reference TRBV5-1 and TRBJ2-7, the full variable domain is KAGVTQTPRYLIKTRGQQVTLSCSPISGHRSVSWYQQTPGQGLQFLFEYFSETQRNKGNFPGRFSGRQFSNSRSEMNVSTLELGDSALYLCASSLAGQGMYEQYFGPGTRLTVT.

The chain employs TRBV7-9 and TRBJ2-2; D unclear. The CDR3 is made up of 16 amino acids. Germline values: CDR1 SEHNR, CDR2 FQNEAQ (reference sequence). V lost 2 bases to trimming and J lost 1 base, with 11 bases between them. The CDR3 loop is CASSLSIPLNTGELFF. CDR3 in DNA: TGTGCCAGCAGCTTAAGCATACCACTGAACACCGGGGAGCTGTTTTTT.

This clone was recorded only once. The chain links TRBV11-3 to TRBJ2-1; 7 bases fit TRBD2. CDR3 length: 12 residues. Germline lookup yields CDR1 SGHNT and CDR2 YENEEA. The ends lost 4 bases at V and 9 bases at J; junction bases unmatched: 3. CDR3 sequence (DNA): TGTGCCAGCAGCTACCCGGGGGGTGAGCAGTTCTTC. Translated, it gives CASSYPGGEQFF.

CDR3 sequence (DNA): TGTGCCAGCAGTTTGGACATAACTAGCACAGATACGCAGTATTTT. It is translated as CASSLDITSTDTQYF. The chain joins TRBV28 to TRBJ2-3, with D tentatively TRBD1 (5 bases). Trimming took 3 bases from V and 0 from J, leaving 10 bases between them. Per the germline V gene, CDR1 is MDHEN and CDR2 is SYDVKM. The CDR3 has 15 residues.

The chain joins TRBV10-1 to TRBJ2-1, with 7 bases lining up with TRBD1. V shed 10 bases, J shed 8 bases, and the junction held 8 bases outside the gene matches. Looked up from germline, CDR1 is WNHNN and CDR2 is SYGVQD (reference sequence). CDR3 length: 12 amino acids. The CDR3: CATGQRDDEQFF. Here the CDR3 DNA reads TGCGCCACGGGACAGAGGGACGATGAGCAGTTCTTC.

The rearrangement joins TRBV6-1 to TRBJ2-7, with D perhaps matching TRBD2 (5 bases). Germline V gene data show CDR1 as MNHNS and CDR2 as SASEGT. The CDR3 is 16 residues long. V dropped 2 bases and J dropped 4 bases, with 18 bases sitting between them. The CDR3 DNA sequence: TGTGCCAGCAGTGAATTTGGAGCGGCGTTCGGGTACGAGCAGTACTTC. This gives the protein CASSEFGAAFGYEQYF.

The V and J genes are TRBV28 and TRBJ1-4; 8 nucleotides agree with TRBD1. CDR1 is MDHEN, CDR2 SYDVKM, per germline. V lost 2 bases, J lost 10 bases, and 9 bases stayed unmatched. The CDR3 extends over 15 amino acids. The CDR3 loop reads CASSLGRTGSRKLFF. CDR3 nucleotide sequence: TGTGCCAGCAGTTTAGGCCGGACAGGGAGTCGAAAACTGTTTTTT.

The rearrangement uses TRBV5-6 and TRBJ2-1, with D maybe TRBD2 (6 bases). The CDR3 has 19 residues. V was shortened by 6 bases and J by 0 bases, with 25 bases between the two germline ends. CDR1 is SGHDT, CDR2 YYEEEE, per germline. The CDR3 here is CASTTSGWEAFSSYNEQFF. CDR3 in DNA: TGTGCCAGCACCACCTCCGGGTGGGAGGCGTTTAGCTCCTACAATGAGCAGTTCTTC.

The chain couples TRBV30 to TRBJ1-5, with D maybe TRBD1 (6 bases). Germline CDR1 and CDR2: GTSNPN and SVGIG (reference sequence). The ends were cut back, 1 base at V and 2 bases at J, with 18 bases in the middle. The CDR3 length is 17 residues. The CDR3 is CAWSGRGRARGNQPQHF. CDR3 bases: TGTGCCTGGAGTGGAAGGGGGAGGGCCAGAGGCAATCAGCCCCAGCATTTT. The entire variable domain, with the rest obtained from reference TRBV30 and TRBJ1-5, is as follows: SQTIHQWPATLVQPVGSPLSLECTVEGTSNPNLYWYRQAAGRGLQLLFYSVGIGQISSEVPQNLSASRPQDRQFILSSKKLLLSDSGFYLCAWSGRGRARGNQPQHFGDGTRLSIL.

The rearrangement uses TRBV3-1 (or the pseudogene TRBV3-2) and TRBJ1-1; TRBD1 is a possible D gene (6 bases). This CDR3 contains 11 residues. V lost 4 bases, J lost 8 bases, and 8 bases lay in between. The germline V gene encodes CDR1 LGHDT and CDR2 YNNKEL (reference sequence). The CDR3 loop is CASSRDKEAFF. The CDR3 region has the DNA TGTGCCAGCAGCCGGGACAAGGAAGCTTTCTTT.

V is TRBV2 and J is TRBJ1-4; unclear D gene. This CDR3 has 14 residues. Germline CDR1 SNHLY, CDR2 FYNNEI. V shed 8 bases and J shed 7 bases, with 17 bases lying between them. The CDR3 nucleotides are TGTGCCAGCGATCCGACGGGGTCCGGTGAAAAACTGTTTTTT. Translated: CASDPTGSGEKLFF.

This chain uses TRBV10-3 with TRBJ2-5; 9 nucleotides align to TRBD2. Germline loops: CDR1 ENHRY, CDR2 SYGVKD. This CDR3 is 13 amino acids long. V shed 10 bases, J shed 3 bases, and the junction held 6 bases outside the gene matches. The CDR3 DNA is TGTGCCACCTTAGCGGGGGAGGAAGAGACCCAGTACTTC. It is translated as CATLAGEEETQYF.

The J gene is TRBJ1-1, the V gene TRBV4-1, with TRBD1 matching over 8 bases. With V trimmed by 1 base and J by 3 bases, 10 bases remained unmatched. The germline V gene encodes CDR1 MGHRA and CDR2 YSYEKL. The CDR3 totals 17 residues. For the CDR3, the DNA is TGCGCCAGCAGCCAAGGCAGGACAGGGAAACGGGACACTGAAGCTTTCTTT. Encoded protein: CASSQGRTGKRDTEAFF.

The chain combines TRBV3-1 (or the pseudogene TRBV3-2) with TRBJ2-4; TRBD2 aligns across 8 bases. The CDR3 is 12 amino acids. V lost 7 bases, J lost 6 bases, and 2 bases stayed unmatched. CDR1 and CDR2 (germline): LGHDT, YNNKEL (reference sequence). CDR3 protein: CASTRGGNIQYF. The CDR3 nucleotides read TGTGCCAGCACCCGGGGGGGAAACATTCAGTACTTC.

The genes are TRBV27 and TRBJ1-2; no reliable D call. V dropped 3 bases and J dropped 7 bases, with 12 bases sitting between them. The CDR3 covers 13 residues. Per germline, CDR1 MNHEY and CDR2 SMNVEV (reference sequence). CDR3 protein: CASSFPSGSGYTF. The CDR3 DNA sequence: TGTGCCAGCAGTTTCCCCTCGGGATCTGGCTACACCTTC.

The gene calls are TRBV10-1 and TRBJ2-7; D unresolved. This CDR3 comprises 15 residues. Trimming cost V 0 bases and J 2 bases, with 11 bases left between them. Germline V gene lookup returns CDR1 WNHNN and CDR2 SYGVQD (reference sequence). CDR3 residues: CASSESGRVPYEQYF. CDR3 DNA sequence: TGCGCCAGCAGTGAGTCGGGCAGAGTCCCCTACGAGCAGTACTTC.

A remark on this clone: Other DNA sequences from this sample encode an identical CDR3 as well. This chain connects TRBV2 to TRBJ2-2; D is unresolved. The germline V gene has CDR1 SNHLY and CDR2 FYNNEI. This CDR3 has 16 amino acids. Trimming shortened V by 3 bases and J by 0 bases, and 11 bases separated the two germline ends. CDR3 sequence (DNA): TGTGCCAGCAGTGAGTCAGCGACTCCGAACACCGGGGAGCTGTTTTTT. This encodes CASSESATPNTGELFF.

The rearrangement links TRBV2 to TRBJ2-5, with TRBD2 matching 8 bases. J lost 4 bases, V lost 6 bases, and 4 bases had no gene match. This CDR3 has 13 residues. From germline, CDR1 is SNHLY and CDR2 FYNNEI. This CDR3 reads CASRFREGETQYF. The CDR3 DNA is TGTGCCAGCAGGTTCCGGGAGGGAGAGACCCAGTACTTC.